This record looks at one TCR beta chain sequence and its context. The CDR3 is 11 residues long. V dropped 8 bases and J dropped 6 bases, with 8 bases sitting between them. Germline assignment: CDR1 MNHNY and CDR2 SVGAGI (reference sequence). These data belong to a study of long-term antiretroviral therapy in people with HIV. Samples were assayed with immunoSEQ v3.0 at survey level. Using immunoSEQ multiplex PCR, the repertoire was profiled, and TCRdb retains in-frame clones only, with some absent. This sample yields 9,500 to 15,000 clones, of which about 80% are seen a single time; 15% to 20% belongs to the top ten.

The sample in question was unsorted PBMCs, obtained around 8 years after starting antiretroviral therapy. This receptor was identified in a man between 50 and 59 years old with HIV. This chain uses TRBV6-6 with TRBJ2-1; perhaps TRBD1 as D (6 bases). The CDR3 protein is CASLGGNEQFF. The CDR3, as DNA: TGTGCCAGCTTAGGGGGCAATGAGCAGTTCTTC.